Below are 26 T cell receptor beta chains sequenced from a single sample in a study of T-cell reconstitution after alpha-beta-depleted transplantation in children. Preparation of the TCRbeta library used unique molecular identifiers. TCRdb used MiXCR to reprocess the PCR reads, holding one entry per CDR3 protein. The sample has almost 250,000 distinct CDR3 sequences, about 25% seen once. The specimen comprised PBMCs, sampled before TCRalphabeta/CD19-depleted stem cell transplant. The receptors stem from a girl aged 2 to 9 with Fanconi anemia, due to receive a stem cell transplant.

The rearrangement links TRBV15 to TRBJ2-4, with 9 bases lining up with TRBD1. Germline lookup yields CDR1 LNHNV and CDR2 YYDKDF (reference sequence). The CDR3 has 14 amino acids. V lost 3 bases, J lost 6 bases, and 3 bases stayed unmatched. DNA for the CDR3: TGTGCCACCAGCAGCGGGACAGGGAGAAACATTCAGTACTTC. This translates into CATSSGTGRNIQYF.

This clonotype was observed many times. This sequence joins TRBV10-3 and TRBJ2-5, with 13 nucleotides matching TRBD2. Trimming at V came to 2 bases and at J to 3 bases, leaving 3 bases not matched to a gene. The CDR3 covers 16 residues. Germline CDR1 ENHRY, CDR2 SYGVKD. CDR3 protein: CAISEIGLAGEETQYF. For the CDR3, the DNA is TGTGCCATCAGTGAGATTGGACTAGCGGGGGAAGAGACCCAGTACTTC.

In its sample, this clonotype was seen a few times. V is TRBV11-1 and J is TRBJ2-6; the D is unclear. The CDR3 runs 18 residues. Germline V gene data show CDR1 as SGHAT and CDR2 as FQDESV (reference sequence). The V and J ends lost 3 bases and 0 bases respectively, with 15 bases between them. Here the CDR3 reads CASSFGNSIISGANVLTF. CDR3 in DNA: TGTGCCAGCAGCTTTGGGAACTCTATCATCTCTGGGGCCAACGTCCTGACTTTC. Full variable domain (outside the CDR3, taken from reference TRBV11-1 and TRBJ2-6): EAEVAQSPRYKITEKSQAVAFWCDPISGHATLYWYRQILGQGPELLVQFQDESVVDDSQLPKDRFSAERLKGVDSTLKIQPAELGDSAMYLCASSFGNSIISGANVLTFGAGSRLTVL.

V gene TRBV29-1 combines with J gene TRBJ2-2; 9 bases agree with TRBD2. Trimming at V came to 4 bases and at J to 4 bases, leaving 10 bases not matched to a gene. Germline V lookup: CDR1 SQVTM, CDR2 ANQGSEA. The CDR3 spans 16 residues. The CDR3 sequence: CSVADFAGGVTGELFF. For the CDR3, the DNA is TGCAGCGTTGCTGACTTTGCGGGAGGGGTCACCGGGGAGCTGTTTTTT.

This clonotype has ten or more counts. This chain uses TRBV28 with TRBJ2-7; TRBD1 matches 7 bases. The germline V gene has CDR1 MDHEN and CDR2 SYDVKM. V was clipped by 6 bases and J by 4 bases; unmatched bases: 6. This CDR3 has 13 amino acids. The chain's CDR3 is CASSFPGGYEQYF. In DNA form, the CDR3 reads TGTGCCAGCAGCTTTCCAGGGGGATACGAGCAGTACTTC.

The chain employs TRBV20-1 and TRBJ2-7; D gene ambiguous. CDR3 length equals 12 residues. Trimming pared 3 bases from V and 2 bases from J, leaving 8 bases between. Per germline, CDR1 DFQATT and CDR2 SNEGSKA (reference sequence). The CDR3 DNA is TGCAGTGCTAGTGTGGGCACCTACGAGCAGTACTTC. This encodes CSASVGTYEQYF.

This clonotype showed up many times. This sequence joins TRBV29-1 and TRBJ2-7; D could derive from TRBD1 or TRBD2 (6 bases each). The CDR3 totals 13 residues. Germline assignment: CDR1 SQVTM and CDR2 ANQGSEA. The V gene lost 6 bases and the J gene lost 0 bases, with 12 bases spanning the gap. The CDR3 is CSVGGISSYEQYF. CDR3 coding DNA: TGCAGCGTAGGGGGGATCAGCTCCTACGAGCAGTACTTC.

This clonotype was recorded a few times. The rearrangement links TRBV20-1 to TRBJ2-1, with D tentatively TRBD1 (7 bases). Germline CDR1 DFQATT, CDR2 SNEGSKA (reference sequence). Trimming took 0 bases from V and 9 from J, leaving 9 bases between them. The CDR3 length is 12 residues. The CDR3 here is CSARDQGGEQFF. CDR3 bases: TGCAGTGCTAGAGATCAGGGGGGTGAGCAGTTCTTC.

This clonotype was found a few times. The chain has TRBV20-1 and TRBJ2-1; 8 bases map to TRBD2. This CDR3 has 15 amino acids. The junction had 11 bases not matched to a gene; V was cut back by 3 bases and J by 7 bases. Germline lookup yields CDR1 DFQATT and CDR2 SNEGSKA (reference sequence). The CDR3 nucleotides are TGCAGTGCTAGGTCTACGGACAGCGGGAGAAATGAGCAGTTCTTC. It yields the protein CSARSTDSGRNEQFF.

The chain employs TRBV5-1 and TRBJ2-1; D is ambiguous. V was clipped by 1 base and J by 5 bases, with 7 bases between them. Germline loops: CDR1 SGHRS, CDR2 YFSETQ. The CDR3 is 13 residues long. The CDR3 reads CASSLYGDNEQFF. CDR3 bases: TGCGCCAGCAGCTTGTACGGAGACAATGAGCAGTTCTTC.

This clonotype was seen at least ten times. The chain joins TRBV19 to TRBJ2-1; 7 bases are shared with TRBD1. Germline values: CDR1 LNHDA, CDR2 SQIVND (reference sequence). J gave up 5 bases and V 5 bases, and 12 bases lay outside the gene matches. The CDR3 is 16 residues long. CDR3 loop: CASSAPRGQRNNEQFF. The CDR3 DNA is TGTGCCAGTAGTGCACCCAGGGGACAGCGGAACAATGAGCAGTTCTTC.

The sample holds a few counts of this clonotype. The rearrangement joins TRBV24-1 to TRBJ2-5; D assignment may be TRBD1 or TRBD2 (5 bases each). Looked up from germline, CDR1 is KGHDR and CDR2 is SFDVKD. With 4 bases removed from V and 2 bases from J, the gap between germline ends came to 16 bases. The CDR3 has 16 amino acids. The CDR3 coding sequence is TGTGCCACCAGTGACCCGTTACCGGGACGGCAAGAGACCCAGTACTTC. Residues: CATSDPLPGRQETQYF.

The chain couples TRBV7-3 to TRBJ2-2, with 11 bases lining up with TRBD1. V was pared by 9 bases and J by 3 bases, with 6 bases of the junction left unmatched. This CDR3 is built from 15 residues. Looked up from germline, CDR1 is SGHTA and CDR2 is FQGTGA. CDR3 in amino acids: CASTRGQGDTGELFF. CDR3 sequence (DNA): TGTGCCAGTACCCGGGGACAGGGGGACACCGGGGAGCTGTTTTTT.

The CDR3, as DNA: TGCAGCACGTATACGGGGCCCCGCACAGATACGCAGTATTTT. Its translation: CSTYTGPRTDTQYF. V gene TRBV29-1 combines with J gene TRBJ2-3; D may correspond to TRBD1 or TRBD2 (5 bases each). CDR1 is SQVTM, CDR2 ANQGSEA, per germline. V dropped 8 bases and J dropped 1 base, with 16 bases sitting between them. CDR3 size: 14 residues.

The rearrangement uses TRBV12-3 or TRBV12-4 and TRBJ2-2; D gene uncertain. CDR3 length equals 14 residues. Trimming took off 7 bases at V and 2 bases at J, with 11 bases between the two ends. The CDR3 nucleotides are TGTGCCAGCACGCCGCCGAGCAACACCGGGGAGCTGTTTTTT. It specifies CASTPPSNTGELFF.

This clonotype was recorded at least ten times. This chain connects TRBV28 to TRBJ2-7; D possibly corresponds to TRBD2 (5 bases). The CDR3 totals 15 residues. Germline values: CDR1 MDHEN, CDR2 SYDVKM. Trimming shortened V by 5 bases and J by 4 bases, and 18 bases separated the two germline ends. The CDR3 protein is CASSPETRAPYEQYF. CDR3 DNA: TGTGCCAGCAGTCCGGAGACGAGGGCCCCTTACGAGCAGTACTTC.

The genes are TRBV29-1 and TRBJ2-1; either TRBD1 or TRBD2 may supply D (5 bases each). This CDR3 is built from 14 residues. V was clipped by 7 bases and J by 10 bases, with 23 bases between them. Germline CDR1 is SQVTM and CDR2 is ANQGSEA. CDR3: CSALKGLVAWEQFF. The DNA of the CDR3 is TGCAGCGCCCTCAAGGGGCTAGTAGCGTGGGAGCAGTTCTTC.

This sequence joins TRBV10-1 and TRBJ2-7; 9 bases match TRBD1. This CDR3 contains 15 residues. Germline CDR1 is WNHNN and CDR2 is SYGVQD (reference sequence). V trimming: 3 bases; J trimming: 3 bases; junction bases outside the gene matches: 6. CDR3 region: CASSDPGTGRYEQYF. The CDR3 coding sequence is TGCGCCAGCAGTGATCCCGGGACAGGGCGCTACGAGCAGTACTTC.

This clonotype was observed at least ten times. The CDR3 DNA reads as TGCAGTGCTAGAGAGACCCCCCACTACGAGCAGTACTTC. This sequence encodes CSARETPHYEQYF. The chain uses TRBV20-1 and TRBJ2-7; D remains ambiguous. Trimming shortened V by 0 bases and J by 3 bases, and 9 bases separated the two germline ends. This CDR3 has 13 residues. Germline V lookup: CDR1 DFQATT, CDR2 SNEGSKA (reference sequence).

At least ten counts were recorded for this clonotype. The chain links TRBV18 to TRBJ1-5; D gene ambiguous. The germline gives CDR1 KGHSH, CDR2 LQKENI. V lost 5 bases and J 5 bases, leaving 16 bases between the germline ends. This CDR3 comprises 15 residues. The CDR3 region has the DNA TGTGCCAGCTCAAGTACGGGAGAAGAAGATCAGCCCCAGCATTTT. Its translation is CASSSTGEEDQPQHF.

Comments on this clonotype: Mismatch with germline at one junction end may stem from a read error. The chain recombines TRBV10-1 with TRBJ2-1; no clear D gene. CDR1 is WNHNN, CDR2 SYGVQD, per germline (reference sequence). This CDR3 is 13 amino acids long. The CDR3 bases are TGCGCCATCAGTGAGTCTGGGCAAAATGAGCAGTTCTTC. Encoded protein: CAISESGQNEQFF.

This clonotype was counted many times. This chain connects TRBV15 to TRBJ1-1; the D is unclear. Germline V gene lookup returns CDR1 LNHNV and CDR2 YYDKDF (reference sequence). The CDR3 sequence is 13 residues long. Trimming left V 7 bases short and J 3 bases short, with 12 bases between. CDR3 sequence: CATTLQPYTEAFF. In nucleotides, the CDR3 is TGTGCCACCACCCTGCAGCCCTACACTGAAGCTTTCTTT.

The sample holds one count of this clonotype. The rearrangement uses TRBV11-2 and TRBJ2-1; no clear D. CDR1 and CDR2 from the germline V gene are SGHAT and FQNNGV. Trimming removed 3 bases at V and 5 bases at J, with 17 bases between. The CDR3 runs to 16 residues. The CDR3 DNA sequence: TGTGCCAGCAGCTTCCCCGGCCTCAACCTTAACAATGAGCAGTTCTTC. The encoded protein is CASSFPGLNLNNEQFF.

The CDR3 DNA sequence: TGTGCCAGCAGTTTACAGTCGCCCTCCTACAATGAGCAGTTCTTC. Its translation: CASSLQSPSYNEQFF. The V call is TRBV12-3 or TRBV12-4, the J call TRBJ2-1; unclear D gene. V was shortened by 2 bases and J by 0 bases, with 8 bases between the two germline ends. This CDR3 is 15 amino acids long.

The sample holds one count of this clonotype. This rearrangement joins TRBV3-1 to TRBJ2-7; 9 bases map to TRBD1. This CDR3 comprises 15 residues. V shed 5 bases and J 1 base; nucleotides not matched to a gene: 6. Germline values: CDR1 LGHDT, CDR2 YNNKEL (reference sequence). CDR3 residues: CASSKKGTGSYEQYF. CDR3 DNA: TGTGCCAGCAGCAAGAAGGGGACAGGGTCCTACGAGCAGTACTTC.

The table lists this clonotype with many counts. The chain links TRBV29-1 to TRBJ2-3; 8 nucleotides agree with TRBD1. The CDR3 has 14 amino acids. Per germline, CDR1 SQVTM and CDR2 ANQGSEA. Losses at the gene ends were 4 bases for V and 0 bases for J; bases not matched to a gene: 3. The CDR3 loop reads CSVAGTGSTDTQYF. In nucleotides, the CDR3 is TGCAGCGTTGCCGGGACAGGAAGCACAGATACGCAGTATTTT.